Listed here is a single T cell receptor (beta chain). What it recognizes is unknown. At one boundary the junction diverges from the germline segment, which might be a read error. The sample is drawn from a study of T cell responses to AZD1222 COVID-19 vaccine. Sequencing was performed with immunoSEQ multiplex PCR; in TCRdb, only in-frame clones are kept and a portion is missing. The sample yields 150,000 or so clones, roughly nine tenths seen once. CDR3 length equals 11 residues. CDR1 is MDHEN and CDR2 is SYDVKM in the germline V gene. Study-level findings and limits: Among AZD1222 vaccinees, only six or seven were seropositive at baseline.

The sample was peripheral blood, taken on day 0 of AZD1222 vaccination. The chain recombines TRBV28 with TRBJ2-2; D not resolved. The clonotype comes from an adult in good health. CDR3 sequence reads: CASSLTMTPIF. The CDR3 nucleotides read TGTGCCAGCAGTTTGACAATGACCCCCATTTTT.